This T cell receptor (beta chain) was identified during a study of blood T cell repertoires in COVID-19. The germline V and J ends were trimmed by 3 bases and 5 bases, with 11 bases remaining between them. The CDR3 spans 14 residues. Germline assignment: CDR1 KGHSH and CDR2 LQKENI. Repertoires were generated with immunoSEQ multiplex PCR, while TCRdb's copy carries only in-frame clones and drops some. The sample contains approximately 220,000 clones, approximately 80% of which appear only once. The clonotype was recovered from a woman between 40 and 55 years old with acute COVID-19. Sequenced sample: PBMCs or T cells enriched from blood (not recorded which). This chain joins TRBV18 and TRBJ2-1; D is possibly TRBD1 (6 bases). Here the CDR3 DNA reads TGTGCCAGCTCACCTAACACAGGGAACAATGAGCAGTTCTTC. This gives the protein CASSPNTGNNEQFF.